Following are 4 T cell receptor beta chains from one sample sequenced in a study of OX40 agonist ivuxolimab in advanced cancers. Clones were sequenced by immunoSEQ multiplex PCR, and TCRdb holds only the in-frame ones, with some missing. This table has some 63,000 clones, over 75% appearing once. Specimen: CD4+ or CD8+ T cells sorted from blood, collected in a trial of the OX40 agonist ivuxolimab. The origin of the receptors is an adult with an advanced solid tumor such as melanoma, head and neck, liver or kidney cancer.

This clone was counted between two and nine times. The J gene is TRBJ2-5, the V gene TRBV19; D not certain. The CDR3 runs to 15 residues. Germline CDR1 reads LNHDA; CDR2 reads SQIVND (reference sequence). V lost 5 bases, J lost 5 bases, and 18 bases lay in between. The CDR3 sequence: CASSASWTERETQYF. As DNA, the CDR3 is TGTGCCAGTAGTGCCTCGTGGACCGAGCGTGAGACCCAGTACTTC. The full variable domain, its missing parts supplied by reference TRBV19 and TRBJ2-5, is DGGITQSPKYLFRKEGQNVTLSCEQNLNHDAMYWYRQDPGQGLRLIYYSQIVNDFQKGDIAEGYSVSREKKESFPLTVTSAQKNPTAFYLCASSASWTERETQYFGPGTRLLVL.

CDR3 residues: CASSLGGTANTEAFF. CDR3 DNA sequence: TGCGCCAGCAGCTTGGGGGGGACAGCGAACACTGAAGCTTTCTTT. This chain connects TRBV5-1 to TRBJ1-1; 7 bases map to TRBD1. The CDR3 totals 15 residues. With V trimmed by 0 bases and J by 1 base, 3 bases remained unmatched. CDR1 and CDR2 from the germline V gene are SGHRS and YFSETQ.

The V and J genes are TRBV2 and TRBJ1-2, with D possibly TRBD1 on 6 matching bases. Germline V gives CDR1 SNHLY, CDR2 FYNNEI. This CDR3 contains 13 residues. Trimming removed 4 bases at V and 4 bases at J, with 10 bases between. The CDR3 bases are TGTGCCAGCAGTGCGGGGGGCGGCTATGGCTACACCTTC. Its protein is CASSAGGGYGYTF.

This sequence joins TRBV18 and TRBJ1-6; D is unclear. Germline assignment: CDR1 KGHSH and CDR2 LQKENI. The CDR3 is 14 residues long. Trimming left V 5 bases short and J 10 bases short, with 15 bases between. The CDR3 is CASSYAVGESPLHF. CDR3 nucleotide sequence: TGTGCCAGCTCATACGCGGTTGGCGAATCACCCCTCCACTTT. Filled out from reference TRBV18 and TRBJ1-6, the complete variable domain reads NAGVMQNPRHLVRRRGQEARLRCSPMKGHSHVYWYRQLPEEGLKFMVYLQKENIIDESGMPKERFSAEFPKEGPSILRIQQVVRGDSAAYFCASSYAVGESPLHFGNGTRLTVT.